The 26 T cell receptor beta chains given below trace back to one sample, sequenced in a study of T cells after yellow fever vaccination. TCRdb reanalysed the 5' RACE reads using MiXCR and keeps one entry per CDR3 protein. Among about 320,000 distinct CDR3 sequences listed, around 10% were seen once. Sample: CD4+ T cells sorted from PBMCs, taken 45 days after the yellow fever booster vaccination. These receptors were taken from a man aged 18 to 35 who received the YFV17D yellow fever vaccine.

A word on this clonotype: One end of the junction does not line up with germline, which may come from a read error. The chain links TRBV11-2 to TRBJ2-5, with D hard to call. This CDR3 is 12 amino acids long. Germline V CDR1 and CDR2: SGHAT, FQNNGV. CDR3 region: CTSSLGPFTQYF. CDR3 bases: TGTACCAGCAGCTTAGGACCCTTTACCCAGTACTTC.

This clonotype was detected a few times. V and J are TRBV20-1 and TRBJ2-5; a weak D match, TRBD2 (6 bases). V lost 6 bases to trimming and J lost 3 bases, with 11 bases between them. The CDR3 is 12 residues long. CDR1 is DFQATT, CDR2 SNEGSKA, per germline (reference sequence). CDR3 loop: CSARRREETQYF. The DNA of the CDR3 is TGCAGTGCGAGACGGAGGGAAGAGACCCAGTACTTC.

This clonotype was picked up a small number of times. As DNA, the CDR3 is TGCGCCAGCAGCGCGGACAGGGCGCTCACTGAAGCTTTCTTT. Its translation: CASSADRALTEAFF. The chain uses TRBV5-1 and TRBJ1-1, with TRBD1 matching 8 bases. The trim removed 4 bases at V and 4 bases at J, leaving 6 bases unmatched. The V gene's germline CDR1 is SGHRS and CDR2 YFSETQ. The CDR3 runs 14 residues.

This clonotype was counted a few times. The CDR3 spells CASSAPETSGETQYF. For the CDR3, the DNA is TGCGCCAGCAGCGCACCGGAAACTAGCGGGGAGACCCAGTACTTC. The V gene is TRBV5-1, the J gene TRBJ2-5; 9 bases map to TRBD2. CDR1 is SGHRS and CDR2 is YFSETQ in the germline V gene. The CDR3 runs to 15 residues. The ends lost 4 bases at V and 5 bases at J; junction bases unmatched: 9.

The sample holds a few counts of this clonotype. CDR3 DNA: TGTGCCAGCACTCCCCCGGGGGGGCGTGAGACCCAGTACTTC. Its protein product is CASTPPGGRETQYF. The rearrangement links TRBV6-5 to TRBJ2-5; 8 bases align to TRBD2. V gave up 7 bases and J gave up 5 bases; unmatched junction bases: 9. Per the germline V gene, CDR1 is MNHEY and CDR2 is SVGAGI. This CDR3 has 14 residues.

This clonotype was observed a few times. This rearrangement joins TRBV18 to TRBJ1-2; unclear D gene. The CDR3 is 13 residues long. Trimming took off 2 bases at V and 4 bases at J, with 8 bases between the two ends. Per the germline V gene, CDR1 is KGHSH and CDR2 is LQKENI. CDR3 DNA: TGTGCCAGCTCACCATGGGCAGTCTATGGCTACACCTTC. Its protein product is CASSPWAVYGYTF.

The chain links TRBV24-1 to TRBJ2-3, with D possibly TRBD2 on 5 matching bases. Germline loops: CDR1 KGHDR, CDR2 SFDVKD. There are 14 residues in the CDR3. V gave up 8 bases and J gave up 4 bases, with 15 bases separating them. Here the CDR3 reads CATTAGDGPDTQYF. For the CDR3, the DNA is TGTGCCACCACGGCGGGCGACGGACCAGATACGCAGTATTTT.

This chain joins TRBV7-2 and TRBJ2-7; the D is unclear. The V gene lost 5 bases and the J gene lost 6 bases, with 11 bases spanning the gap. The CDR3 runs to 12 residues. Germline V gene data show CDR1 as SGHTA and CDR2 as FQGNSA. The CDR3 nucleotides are TGTGCCAGCAGCCCTTCGGTGGGCGAGCAGTACTTC. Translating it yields CASSPSVGEQYF.

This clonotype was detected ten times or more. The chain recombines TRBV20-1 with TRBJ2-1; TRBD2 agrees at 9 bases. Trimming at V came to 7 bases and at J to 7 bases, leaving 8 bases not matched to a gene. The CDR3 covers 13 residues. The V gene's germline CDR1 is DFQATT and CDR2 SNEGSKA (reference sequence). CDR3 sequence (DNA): TGCAGTGTAATAGCGGGGGCGGAGAATGAGCAGTTCTTC. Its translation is CSVIAGAENEQFF.

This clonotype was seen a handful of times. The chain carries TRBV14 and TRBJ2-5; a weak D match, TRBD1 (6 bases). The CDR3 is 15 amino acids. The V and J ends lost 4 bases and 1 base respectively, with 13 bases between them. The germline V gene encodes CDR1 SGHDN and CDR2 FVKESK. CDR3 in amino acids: CASSPLARGQETQYF. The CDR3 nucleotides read TGTGCCAGCAGCCCGCTCGCCAGGGGCCAAGAGACCCAGTACTTC.

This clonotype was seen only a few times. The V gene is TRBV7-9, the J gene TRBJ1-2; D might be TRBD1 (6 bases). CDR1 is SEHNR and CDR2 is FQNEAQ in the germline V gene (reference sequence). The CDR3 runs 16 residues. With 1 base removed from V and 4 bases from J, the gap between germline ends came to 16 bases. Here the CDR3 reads CASSLGIKQGGYGYTF. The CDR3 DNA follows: TGTGCCAGCAGCTTAGGCATTAAACAGGGCGGCTATGGCTACACCTTC. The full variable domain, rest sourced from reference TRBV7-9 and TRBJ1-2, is DTGVSQNPRHKITKRGQNVTFRCDPISEHNRLYWYRQTLGQGPEFLTYFQNEAQLEKSRLLSDRFSAERPKGSFSTLEIQRTEQGDSAMYLCASSLGIKQGGYGYTFGSGTRLTVV.

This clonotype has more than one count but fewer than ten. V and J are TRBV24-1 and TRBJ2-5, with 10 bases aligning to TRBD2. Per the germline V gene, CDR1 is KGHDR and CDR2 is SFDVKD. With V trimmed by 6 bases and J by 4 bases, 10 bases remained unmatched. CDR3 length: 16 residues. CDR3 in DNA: TGTGCCACCAGTCCAGCGGGAGGGGAATCGGGAGAGACCCAGTACTTC. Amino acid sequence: CATSPAGGESGETQYF.

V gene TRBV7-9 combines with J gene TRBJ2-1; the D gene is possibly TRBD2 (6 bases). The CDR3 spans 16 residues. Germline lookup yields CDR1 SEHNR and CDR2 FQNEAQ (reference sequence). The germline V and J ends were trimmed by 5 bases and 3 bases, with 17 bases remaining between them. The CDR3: CASSLTSSDRYNEQFF. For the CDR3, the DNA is TGTGCCAGCAGCCTGACCTCTAGCGACCGCTACAATGAGCAGTTCTTC.

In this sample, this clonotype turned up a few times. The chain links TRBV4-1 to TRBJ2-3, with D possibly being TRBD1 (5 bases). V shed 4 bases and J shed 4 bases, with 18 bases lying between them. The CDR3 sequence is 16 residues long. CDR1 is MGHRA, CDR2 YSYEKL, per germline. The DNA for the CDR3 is TGCGCCAGCAGCCGAAGCTCAAGGGGTAGGGCAGATACGCAGTATTTT. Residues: CASSRSSRGRADTQYF.

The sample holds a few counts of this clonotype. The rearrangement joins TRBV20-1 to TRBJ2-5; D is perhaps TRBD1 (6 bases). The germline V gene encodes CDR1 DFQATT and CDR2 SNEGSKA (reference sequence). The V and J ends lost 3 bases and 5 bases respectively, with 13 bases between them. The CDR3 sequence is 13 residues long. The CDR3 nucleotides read TGCAGTGCTAGGGGGGCTGCGTGGGAGACCCAGTACTTC. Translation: CSARGAAWETQYF.

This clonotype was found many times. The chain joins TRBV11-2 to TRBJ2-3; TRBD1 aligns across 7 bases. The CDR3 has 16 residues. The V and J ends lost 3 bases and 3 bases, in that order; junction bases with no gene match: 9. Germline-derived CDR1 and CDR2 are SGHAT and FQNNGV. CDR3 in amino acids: CASSFRQGGMTDTQYF. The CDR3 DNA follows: TGTGCCAGCAGCTTCAGACAGGGTGGCATGACAGATACGCAGTATTTT.

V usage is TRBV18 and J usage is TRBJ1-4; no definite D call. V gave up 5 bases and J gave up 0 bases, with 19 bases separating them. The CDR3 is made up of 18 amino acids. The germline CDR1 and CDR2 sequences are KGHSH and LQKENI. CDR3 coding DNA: TGTGCCAGCTCAACGATCCCGGATAGTTCTGCAACTAATGAAAAACTGTTTTTT. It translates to CASSTIPDSSATNEKLFF.

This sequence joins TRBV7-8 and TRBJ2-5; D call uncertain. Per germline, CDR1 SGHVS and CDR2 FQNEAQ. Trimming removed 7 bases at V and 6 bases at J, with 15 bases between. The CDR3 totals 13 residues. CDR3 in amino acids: CASTHRRIKTQYF. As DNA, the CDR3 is TGTGCCAGCACCCACCGGCGGATTAAGACCCAGTACTTC. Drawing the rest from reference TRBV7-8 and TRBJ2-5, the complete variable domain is GAGVSQSPRYKVAKRGQDVALRCDPISGHVSLFWYQQALGQGPEFLTYFQNEAQLDKSGLPSDRFFAERPEGSVSTLKIQRTQQEDSAVYLCASTHRRIKTQYFGPGTRLLVL.

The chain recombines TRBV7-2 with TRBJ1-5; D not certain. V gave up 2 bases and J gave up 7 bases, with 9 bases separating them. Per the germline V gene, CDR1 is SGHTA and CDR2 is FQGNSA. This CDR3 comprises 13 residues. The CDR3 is CASSLIPGQPQHF. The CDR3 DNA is TGTGCCAGCAGCTTAATCCCAGGACAGCCCCAGCATTTT.

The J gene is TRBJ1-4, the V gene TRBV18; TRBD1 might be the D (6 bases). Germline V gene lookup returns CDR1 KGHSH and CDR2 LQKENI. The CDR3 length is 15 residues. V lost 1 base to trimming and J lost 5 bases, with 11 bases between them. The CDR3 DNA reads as TGTGCCAGCTCACCACGGGGCAGGGGCAATGAAAAACTGTTTTTT. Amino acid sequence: CASSPRGRGNEKLFF.

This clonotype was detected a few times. In DNA, the CDR3 is TGTGCCAGCAGCCTCCAGGCACTAGCGGGGGCCAATGAGCAGTTCTTC. Protein sequence: CASSLQALAGANEQFF. The chain recombines TRBV7-2 with TRBJ2-1, with 11 bases aligning to TRBD2. The ends lost 5 bases at V and 6 bases at J; junction bases unmatched: 9. This CDR3 spans 16 amino acids. From germline, CDR1 is SGHTA and CDR2 FQGNSA.

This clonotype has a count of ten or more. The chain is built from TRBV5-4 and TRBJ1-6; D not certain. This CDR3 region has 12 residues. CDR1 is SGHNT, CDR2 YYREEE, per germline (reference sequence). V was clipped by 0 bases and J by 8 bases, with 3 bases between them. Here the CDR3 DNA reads TGTGCCAGCAGCTTGGGGGATTCACCCCTCCACTTT. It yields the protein CASSLGDSPLHF.

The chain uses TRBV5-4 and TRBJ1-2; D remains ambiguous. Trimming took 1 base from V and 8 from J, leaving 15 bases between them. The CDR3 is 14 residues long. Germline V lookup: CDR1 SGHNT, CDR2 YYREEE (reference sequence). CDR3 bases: TGTGCCAGCAGCTTGCCCCGATCCTATGAGGGCTACACCTTC. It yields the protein CASSLPRSYEGYTF. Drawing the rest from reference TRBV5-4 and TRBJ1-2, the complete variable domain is ETGVTQSPTHLIKTRGQQVTLRCSSQSGHNTVSWYQQALGQGPQFIFQYYREEENGRGNFPPRFSGLQFPNYSSELNVNALELDDSALYLCASSLPRSYEGYTFGSGTRLTVV.

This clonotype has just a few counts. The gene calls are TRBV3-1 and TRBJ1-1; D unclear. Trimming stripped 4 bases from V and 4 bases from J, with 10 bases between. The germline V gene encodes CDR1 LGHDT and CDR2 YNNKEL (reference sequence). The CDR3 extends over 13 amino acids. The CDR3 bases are TGTGCCAGCAGCCTCGACCCCACCACTGAAGCTTTCTTT. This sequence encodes CASSLDPTTEAFF.

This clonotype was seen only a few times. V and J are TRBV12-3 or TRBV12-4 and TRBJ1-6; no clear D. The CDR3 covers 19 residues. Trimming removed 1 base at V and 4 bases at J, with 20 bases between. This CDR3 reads CASSLGPETWTAYNSPLHF. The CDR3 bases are TGTGCCAGCAGTTTAGGACCCGAGACTTGGACGGCTTATAATTCACCCCTCCACTTT.

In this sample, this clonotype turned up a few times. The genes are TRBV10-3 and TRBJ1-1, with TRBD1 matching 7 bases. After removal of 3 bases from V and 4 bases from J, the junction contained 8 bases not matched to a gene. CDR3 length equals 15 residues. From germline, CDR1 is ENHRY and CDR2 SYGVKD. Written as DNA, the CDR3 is TGTGCCATCAGTGACCCAGGGGGGTTGGGCACTGAAGCTTTCTTT. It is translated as CAISDPGGLGTEAFF.